Below are 27 T cell receptor beta chains sequenced from a single sample in a study of ipilimumab plus nivolumab after autologous stem cell transplantation. Data came from immunoSEQ multiplex PCR; TCRdb stores just in-frame clones and leaves some out. Seen here are approximately 10,000 clones, about 81% observed once, and the top ten hold approximately 8.9%. The starting material was PBMCs, obtained in a trial of ipilimumab plus nivolumab as post-transplant consolidation. The receptors were gathered from a male donor with diffuse large B-cell lymphoma.

The chain links TRBV18 to TRBJ1-6; D is ambiguous. The V gene lost 3 bases and the J gene lost 0 bases, with 6 bases spanning the gap. Germline CDR1 KGHSH, CDR2 LQKENI. The CDR3 extends over 15 amino acids. The chain's CDR3 is CASSPQSSYNSPLHF. The DNA of the CDR3 is TGTGCCAGCTCACCCCAAAGCTCCTATAATTCACCCCTCCACTTT. The full variable domain, with the rest looked up from reference TRBV18 and TRBJ1-6, is NAGVMQNPRHLVRRRGQEARLRCSPMKGHSHVYWYRQLPEEGLKFMVYLQKENIIDESGMPKERFSAEFPKEGPSILRIQQVVRGDSAAYFCASSPQSSYNSPLHFGNGTRLTVT.

The V and J genes are TRBV30 and TRBJ2-5; no reliable D call. Per germline, CDR1 GTSNPN and CDR2 SVGIG (reference sequence). The CDR3 is 13 residues long. Trimming pared 2 bases from V and 1 base from J, leaving 8 bases between. The CDR3 DNA is TGTGCCTGGAGTTCCAGTCTCCAAGAGACCCAGTACTTC. Its translation: CAWSSSLQETQYF.

This clone showed up just a few times. V usage is TRBV11-2 and J usage is TRBJ1-4, with D possibly being TRBD1 (5 bases). There are 15 residues in the CDR3. Per the germline V gene, CDR1 is SGHAT and CDR2 is FQNNGV. V was clipped by 5 bases and J by 7 bases, with 17 bases between them. The CDR3 sequence: CASSPRGDFGEKLFF. Written as DNA, the CDR3 is TGTGCCAGCAGCCCAAGAGGGGATTTCGGTGAAAAACTGTTTTTT.

This clone was detected once. This chain joins TRBV30 and TRBJ2-7; 9 nucleotides line up with TRBD1. CDR3 size: 14 residues. Germline assignment: CDR1 GTSNPN and CDR2 SVGIG (reference sequence). V shed 4 bases, J shed 0 bases, and the junction held 4 bases outside the gene matches. The chain's CDR3 is CAWKRTGDSYEQYF. CDR3 bases: TGTGCCTGGAAGCGGACAGGGGACTCCTACGAGCAGTACTTC.

This chain links TRBV14 with TRBJ2-1; 13 bases are shared with TRBD2. CDR3 length: 16 amino acids. The germline V gene has CDR1 SGHDN and CDR2 FVKESK. V shed 2 bases, J shed 7 bases, and the junction held 5 bases outside the gene matches. The CDR3 DNA reads as TGTGCCAGCAGCCAATACAGGACTAGCGGGGGAAATGAGCAGTTCTTC. It specifies CASSQYRTSGGNEQFF.

This clone was seen a single time. The V gene is TRBV6-1, the J gene TRBJ2-7; D might be TRBD2 (6 bases). Trimming took 2 bases from V and 2 from J, leaving 19 bases between them. Germline CDR1 and CDR2: MNHNS and SASEGT. The CDR3 runs 17 residues. The CDR3 loop reads CASSEKGLPNGAYEQYF. The CDR3 nucleotides read TGTGCCAGCAGTGAAAAGGGACTCCCGAACGGGGCCTACGAGCAGTACTTC.

V usage is TRBV19 and J usage is TRBJ1-1; the D is unclear. The CDR3 sequence is 14 residues long. Trimming stripped 5 bases from V and 1 base from J, with 11 bases between. From germline, CDR1 is LNHDA and CDR2 SQIVND (reference sequence). For the CDR3, the DNA is TGTGCCAGTAGTCCACTACCACCGAACACTGAAGCTTTCTTT. As protein: CASSPLPPNTEAFF.

This clone was seen only a few times. The V call is TRBV11-2, the J call TRBJ1-6; a weak D match, TRBD1 (6 bases). The CDR3 spans 15 residues. Germline V gene sequence: CDR1 SGHAT, CDR2 FQNNGV. V was trimmed by 4 bases and J by 10 bases, leaving 17 bases between them. CDR3 protein: CASSSLTGLGSPLHF. CDR3 nucleotides: TGTGCCAGCAGCTCGCTGACAGGCCTAGGATCACCCCTCCACTTT.

CDR3 nucleotides: TGTGCCAGCAGCGTAGCCTACCCCCCTAATGAAAAACTGTTTTTT. Encoded protein: CASSVAYPPNEKLFF. The V call is TRBV9, the J call TRBJ1-4; D is uncertain. This CDR3 contains 15 residues. Germline CDR1 and CDR2: SGDLS and YYNGEE. The V end lost 0 bases, the J end lost 3 bases, and 9 bases lay between the germline ends.

The chain links TRBV18 to TRBJ1-6; 10 positions agree with TRBD1. The CDR3 spans 14 residues. V was clipped by 4 bases and J by 8 bases; unmatched bases: 2. Germline V gene lookup returns CDR1 KGHSH and CDR2 LQKENI. CDR3 amino acids: CASSQGTGDSPLHF. Written as DNA, the CDR3 is TGTGCCAGCTCACAAGGGACAGGGGATTCACCCCTCCACTTT.

The chain joins TRBV5-4 to TRBJ1-2; D perhaps matches TRBD1 (6 bases). The CDR3 sequence is 14 residues long. The V end was cut by 4 bases, the J end by 2 bases, with 12 bases between. Germline loops: CDR1 SGHNT, CDR2 YYREEE (reference sequence). The DNA for the CDR3 is TGTGCCAGCAGCCATACCGGGACAAACTATGGCTACACCTTC. Protein: CASSHTGTNYGYTF.

This sequence joins TRBV2 and TRBJ2-7; D is undetermined. There are 13 residues in the CDR3. Germline V gene lookup returns CDR1 SNHLY and CDR2 FYNNEI. Trimming removed 4 bases at V and 2 bases at J, with 9 bases between. CDR3 DNA: TGTGCCAGCAGTGGAGCTCTCCCCTACGAGCAGTACTTC. Translation gives CASSGALPYEQYF.

The chain has TRBV4-2 and TRBJ2-7; D is unresolved. Germline lookup yields CDR1 LGHNA and CDR2 YNFKEQ. CDR3 size: 13 residues. The germline V and J ends were trimmed by 3 bases and 0 bases, with 6 bases remaining between them. The CDR3, as DNA: TGTGCCAGCAGCCAGCCAAGCTCCTACGAGCAGTACTTC. It translates to CASSQPSSYEQYF.

As regards this clone: The DNA is left out, because the CDR3 cannot be placed on it with certainty; the CDR3 is given as TCRdb lists it. The chain joins TRBV28 to TRBJ2-7. Germline assignment: CDR1 MDHEN and CDR2 SYDVKM. The CDR3 adds up to 14 amino acids, both ends counted. The CDR3 reads CASSFLAGRHEQYF.

This clone occurred a few times. The gene calls are TRBV28 and TRBJ2-5, with TRBD2 matching over 8 bases. V lost 3 bases, J lost 3 bases, and 3 bases stayed unmatched. The length of the CDR3 is 14 residues. Germline values: CDR1 MDHEN, CDR2 SYDVKM. CDR3 nucleotides: TGTGCCAGCAGTTTGGCGGGGGGAGAAGAGACCCAGTACTTC. Encoded protein: CASSLAGGEETQYF.

The chain joins TRBV5-1 to TRBJ2-1; 9 bases align to TRBD2. The junction had 3 bases not matched to a gene; V was cut back by 2 bases and J by 0 bases. CDR1 and CDR2 (germline): SGHRS, YFSETQ. This CDR3 is built from 16 residues. CDR3: CASSLGTSLSYNEQFF. For the CDR3, the DNA is TGCGCCAGCAGCTTAGGGACTAGCCTCTCCTACAATGAGCAGTTCTTC.

V gene TRBV4-3 combines with J gene TRBJ2-7; D may be TRBD1 (6 bases). The V end was cut by 1 base, the J end by 1 base, with 17 bases between. CDR1 and CDR2 from the germline V gene are LGHNA and YSLEER. This CDR3 spans 17 amino acids. Here the CDR3 DNA reads TGCGCCAGCAGCCAAGTCAAAGGGACATGCCTATCCTACGAGCAGTACTTC. Its protein product is CASSQVKGTCLSYEQYF.

By share of the sample, this clone is medium-sized (0.01 to 0.1%). The genes are TRBV6-5 and TRBJ2-5; D not resolved. Looked up from germline, CDR1 is MNHEY and CDR2 is SVGAGI. The CDR3 runs to 11 residues. The V and J ends lost 5 bases and 4 bases respectively, with 5 bases between them. CDR3 sequence (DNA): TGTGCCAGCAGTCGAAGAGAGACCCAGTACTTC. Protein sequence: CASSRRETQYF.

The chain recombines TRBV5-5 with TRBJ2-7, with D tentatively TRBD1 or TRBD2 (5 bases each). CDR1 SGHKS and CDR2 YYEKEE come from the germline V gene (reference sequence). The CDR3 has 13 residues. V was clipped by 0 bases and J by 3 bases, with 7 bases between them. The CDR3 bases are TGTGCCAGCAGCTTGGGTGGGGGCTACGAGCAGTACTTC. The encoded protein is CASSLGGGYEQYF.

The chain employs TRBV11-3 and TRBJ2-6; no clear D gene. The CDR3 is 15 residues long. V dropped 1 base and J dropped 1 base, with 5 bases sitting between them. Germline assignment: CDR1 SGHNT and CDR2 YENEEA. CDR3 amino acids: CASSLGSSGANVLTF. Here the CDR3 DNA reads TGTGCCAGCAGCTTAGGTAGTTCTGGGGCCAACGTCCTGACTTTC.

This clone has more than one count but fewer than ten. The chain uses TRBV6-5 and TRBJ1-4; D is unresolved. The germline V gene has CDR1 MNHEY and CDR2 SVGAGI. V was trimmed by 6 bases and J by 3 bases, leaving 5 bases between them. The CDR3 totals 12 residues. Here the CDR3 reads CASSRANEKLFF. CDR3 bases: TGTGCCAGCAGCCGGGCTAATGAAAAACTGTTTTTT.

J is TRBJ1-4 and V is TRBV7-2, with 8 nucleotides matching TRBD1. The CDR3 has 17 residues. Germline values: CDR1 SGHTA, CDR2 FQGNSA. V lost 2 bases, J lost 6 bases, and 11 bases stayed unmatched. This CDR3 reads CASSLRMGRTGHEKLFF. CDR3 DNA: TGTGCCAGCAGCTTAAGGATGGGTCGGACAGGGCATGAAAAACTGTTTTTT.

CDR3 residues: CAISDRGDTQYF. The CDR3 bases are TGTGCCATCAGTGACAGGGGGGATACGCAGTATTTT. This sequence joins TRBV10-3 and TRBJ2-3; 7 bases align to TRBD1. V shed 3 bases and J 6 bases; nucleotides not matched to a gene: 0. This CDR3 spans 12 amino acids. Germline V gives CDR1 ENHRY, CDR2 SYGVKD.

V gene TRBV7-2 combines with J gene TRBJ2-3; 9 bases map to TRBD2. In germline, CDR1 is SGHTA, CDR2 FQGNSA. The CDR3 covers 16 residues. Trimming cost V 4 bases and J 1 base; bases outside gene matches: 6. CDR3 sequence (DNA): TGTGCCAGCAGCTCCGGACTAGCGCTACGCACAGATACGCAGTATTTT. This gives the protein CASSSGLALRTDTQYF.

The gene calls are TRBV28 and TRBJ1-5, with D possibly TRBD1 on 5 matching bases. The CDR3 consists of 14 residues. The germline CDR1 and CDR2 sequences are MDHEN and SYDVKM. Trimming left V 5 bases short and J 6 bases short, with 14 bases between. The CDR3 sequence is CASSLVGESQPQHF. CDR3 DNA sequence: TGTGCCAGCAGTCTAGTGGGGGAAAGTCAGCCCCAGCATTTT.

This chain uses TRBV11-1 with TRBJ2-2; D assignment may be TRBD1 or TRBD2 (5 bases each). Germline-derived CDR1 and CDR2 are SGHAT and FQDESV (reference sequence). The V end lost 8 bases, the J end lost 3 bases, and 13 bases lay between the germline ends. The length of the CDR3 is 14 residues. The CDR3 nucleotides read TGTGCCAGCTCAGGGACGCAATACACCGGGGAGCTGTTTTTT. Encoded protein: CASSGTQYTGELFF. The complete variable domain, with remaining parts taken from reference TRBV11-1 and TRBJ2-2, reads EAEVAQSPRYKITEKSQAVAFWCDPISGHATLYWYRQILGQGPELLVQFQDESVVDDSQLPKDRFSAERLKGVDSTLKIQPAELGDSAMYLCASSGTQYTGELFFGEGSRLTVL.

This clone has a single count. The V and J genes are TRBV29-1 and TRBJ2-5, with D possibly matching TRBD1 (6 bases). This CDR3 is 14 amino acids long. V lost 1 base, J lost 2 bases, and 11 bases lay in between. Looked up from germline, CDR1 is SQVTM and CDR2 is ANQGSEA. The CDR3 DNA follows: TGCAGCGTTGAAGCAAGGACAGCTCAAGAGACCCAGTACTTC. Translation: CSVEARTAQETQYF.